This T cell receptor beta chain was identified during a study of breast tumors, draining lymph nodes, adjacent tissues. Regarding the study as a whole: Findings are consistent with lymph node origin and intratumoral expansion of most tumor T cells. Compared with lymph nodes, tumors were less diverse; compared with nontumor tissue, more. That most tumor T cells come from lymph nodes remained unproven. Luminal-like breast cancer showed significantly higher tumor–nontumor repertoire similarity than basal-like.

TCRdb re-called the multiplex PCR reads through MiXCR, storing one row per CDR3 protein. The data hold fewer than 25,000 distinct CDR3 sequences, with about 61% observed a single time. With regard to this clonotype: Its antigen is unknown.

The TCR originated in a female donor with breast cancer. Some clones in this sample may be carry-over from other donors' samples. What was sequenced was tumor-adjacent breast tissue.

The CDR3 region is CASSGLAGQETQYF. For the CDR3, the DNA is TGTGCCAGCAGCGGACTAGCGGGGCAAGAGACCCAGTACTTC. This chain connects TRBV5-6 to TRBJ2-5; 12 bases agree with TRBD2. The CDR3 loop spans 14 amino acids. Trimming at V came to 4 bases and at J to 2 bases, leaving 0 bases not matched to a gene. The germline gives CDR1 SGHDT, CDR2 YYEEEE.